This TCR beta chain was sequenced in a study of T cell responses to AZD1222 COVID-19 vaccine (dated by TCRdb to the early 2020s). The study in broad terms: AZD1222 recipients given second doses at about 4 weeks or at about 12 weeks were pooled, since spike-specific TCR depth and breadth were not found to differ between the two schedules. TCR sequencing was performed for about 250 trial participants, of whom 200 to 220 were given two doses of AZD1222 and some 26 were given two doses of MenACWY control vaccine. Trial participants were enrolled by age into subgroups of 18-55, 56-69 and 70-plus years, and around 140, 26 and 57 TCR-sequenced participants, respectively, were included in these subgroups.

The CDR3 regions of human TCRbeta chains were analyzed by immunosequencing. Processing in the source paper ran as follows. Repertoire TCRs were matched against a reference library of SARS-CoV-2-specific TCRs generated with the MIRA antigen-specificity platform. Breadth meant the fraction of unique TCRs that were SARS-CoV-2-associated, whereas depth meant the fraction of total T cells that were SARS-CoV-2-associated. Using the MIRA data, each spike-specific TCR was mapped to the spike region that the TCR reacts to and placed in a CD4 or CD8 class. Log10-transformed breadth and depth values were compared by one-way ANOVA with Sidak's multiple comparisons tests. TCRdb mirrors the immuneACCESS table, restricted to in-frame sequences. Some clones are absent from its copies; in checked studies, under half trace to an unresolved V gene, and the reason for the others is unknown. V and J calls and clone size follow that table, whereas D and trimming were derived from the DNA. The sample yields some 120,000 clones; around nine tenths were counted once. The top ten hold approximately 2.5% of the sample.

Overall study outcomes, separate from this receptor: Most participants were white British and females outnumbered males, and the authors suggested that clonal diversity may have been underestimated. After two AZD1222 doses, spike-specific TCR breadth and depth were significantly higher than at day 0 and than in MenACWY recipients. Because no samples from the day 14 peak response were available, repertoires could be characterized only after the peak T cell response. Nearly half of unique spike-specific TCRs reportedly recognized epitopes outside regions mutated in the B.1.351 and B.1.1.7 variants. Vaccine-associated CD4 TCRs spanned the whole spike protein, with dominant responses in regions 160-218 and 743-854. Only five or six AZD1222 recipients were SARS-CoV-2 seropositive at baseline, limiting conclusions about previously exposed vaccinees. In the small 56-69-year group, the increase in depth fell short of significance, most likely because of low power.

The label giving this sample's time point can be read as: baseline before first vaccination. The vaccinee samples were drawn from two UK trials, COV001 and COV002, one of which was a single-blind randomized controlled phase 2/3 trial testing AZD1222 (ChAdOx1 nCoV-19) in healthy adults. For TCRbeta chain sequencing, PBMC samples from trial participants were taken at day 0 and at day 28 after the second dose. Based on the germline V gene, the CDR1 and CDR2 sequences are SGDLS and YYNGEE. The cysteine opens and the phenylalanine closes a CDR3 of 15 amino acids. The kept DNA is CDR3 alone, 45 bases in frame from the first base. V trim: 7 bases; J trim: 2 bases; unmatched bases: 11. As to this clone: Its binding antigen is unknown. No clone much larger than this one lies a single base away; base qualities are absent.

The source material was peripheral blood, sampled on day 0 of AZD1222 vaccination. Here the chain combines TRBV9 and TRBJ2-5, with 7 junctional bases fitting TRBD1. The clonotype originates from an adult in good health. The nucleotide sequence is TGTGCCAGCTCCTGGACGGGACAGAAACAAGAGACCCAGTACTTC. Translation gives CASSWTGQKQETQYF. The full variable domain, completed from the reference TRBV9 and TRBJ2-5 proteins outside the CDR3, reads DSGVTQTPKHLITATGQRVTLRCSPRSGDLSVYWYQQSLDQGLQFLIQYYNGEERAKGNILERFSAQQFPDLHSELNLSSLELGDSALYFCASSWTGQKQETQYFGPGTRLLVL.